This T cell receptor (beta chain) was sequenced for a study of prognosis after radiotherapy for stage I lung cancer. Turning to the study itself: Between April 2018 and January 2019, patients with stage I non-small cell lung cancer were enrolled. No patient received concurrent therapy with stereotactic body radiotherapy.

V shed 7 bases and J 5 bases; nucleotides not matched to a gene: 5. There are 14 residues in the CDR3. This clonotype appeared many times. The target antigen is unknown. Broader study findings: Compared with a median of 10,088 beforehand, unique TCR clone counts dropped to roughly 7,400 after stereotactic body radiation therapy. Patients with distant metastases had lower Shannon entropy after stereotactic body radiation therapy.

Using two-round multiplex PCR, the authors amplified TCR beta CDR3 from genomic DNA. Primers were specific to each TRBV and TRBJ gene in first-round PCR. One entry per CDR3 protein, called by TCRdb with MiXCR from the multiplex PCR reads. This sample has 20,000 or so distinct CDR3 sequences, with approximately 28% found just once. This clonotype originated in a donor over 45 with non-small cell lung cancer. The genes are TRBV12-3 or TRBV12-4 and TRBJ2-3, with 11 positions matching TRBD2. The sequenced sample was PBMCs, obtained before or after stereotactic body radiation therapy (not recorded which). The CDR3 protein is CASTDSGREDTQYF. CDR3 DNA: TGTGCCAGCACCGATAGCGGGAGGGAAGATACGCAGTATTTT.